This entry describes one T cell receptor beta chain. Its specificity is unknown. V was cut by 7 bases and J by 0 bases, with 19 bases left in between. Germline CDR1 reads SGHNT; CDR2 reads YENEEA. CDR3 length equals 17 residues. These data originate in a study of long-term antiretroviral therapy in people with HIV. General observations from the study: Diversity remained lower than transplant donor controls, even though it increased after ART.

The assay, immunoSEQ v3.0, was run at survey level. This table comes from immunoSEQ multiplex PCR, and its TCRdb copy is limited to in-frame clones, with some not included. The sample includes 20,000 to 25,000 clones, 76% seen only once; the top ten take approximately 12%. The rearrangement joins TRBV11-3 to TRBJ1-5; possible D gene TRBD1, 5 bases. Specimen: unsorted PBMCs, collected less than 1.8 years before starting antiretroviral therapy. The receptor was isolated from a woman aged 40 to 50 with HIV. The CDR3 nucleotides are TGTGCCAGCATCGATTTTCGACCCACAGGTAGCAATCAGCCCCAGCATTTT. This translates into CASIDFRPTGSNQPQHF.